The 29 T cell receptor beta chains listed next were all sequenced from one sample in a study of blood T cell repertoires in COVID-19. Profiled with immunoSEQ multiplex PCR; TCRdb holds only in-frame clones, not every one. Found here are 95,000 to 150,000 clones, around 76% of them singletons; the top ten hold 6%. Sequenced: peripheral blood. The receptors were sampled from a man older than 75 with COVID-19, enrolled during active disease.

The chain recombines TRBV19 with TRBJ2-1, with TRBD2 matching over 7 bases. After removal of 3 bases from V and 4 bases from J, the junction contained 3 bases not matched to a gene. In germline, CDR1 is LNHDA, CDR2 SQIVND (reference sequence). This CDR3 has 14 amino acids. In DNA, the CDR3 is TGTGCCAGTAGTATGAGCGGGGTATACAATGAGCAGTTCTTC. This translates into CASSMSGVYNEQFF.

The chain has TRBV7-9 and TRBJ1-2; 10 bases align to TRBD1. This CDR3 has 14 amino acids. V gave up 0 bases and J gave up 5 bases; unmatched junction bases: 0. Per the germline V gene, CDR1 is SEHNR and CDR2 is FQNEAQ (reference sequence). CDR3 DNA sequence: TGTGCCAGCAGCTTAGCGGGACAGGGGTATGGCTACACCTTC. Translated: CASSLAGQGYGYTF.

V is TRBV9 and J is TRBJ1-2; 7 nucleotides match TRBD1. The CDR3 is 15 amino acids. Germline CDR1 reads SGDLS; CDR2 reads YYNGEE. J lost 4 bases, V lost 5 bases, and 11 bases had no gene match. The CDR3 sequence is CASRGGGLTFYGYTF. The DNA of the CDR3 is TGTGCCAGCAGAGGAGGGGGCCTGACTTTCTATGGCTACACCTTC.

This clone was recorded a few times. V is TRBV4-1 and J is TRBJ2-1, with 8 bases that match TRBD2. There are 18 residues in the CDR3. The germline gives CDR1 MGHRA, CDR2 YSYEKL. J gave up 5 bases and V 1 base, and 13 bases lay outside the gene matches. The CDR3 DNA is TGCGCCAGCAGCCAAGGAATATTAAGGCGGGAGGTTGACAATGAGCAGTTCTTC. This encodes CASSQGILRREVDNEQFF.

The gene calls are TRBV7-8 and TRBJ2-7; TRBD1 matches at 9 bases. V dropped 5 bases and J dropped 5; count of bases not matched to a gene: 10. This CDR3 contains 15 residues. Germline CDR1 SGHVS, CDR2 FQNEAQ. CDR3 in DNA: TGTGCCAGCAGCCTTCACCGGGACAGGGCCAACGAGCAGTACTTC. It encodes CASSLHRDRANEQYF.

The V call is TRBV28, the J call TRBJ1-1; D not certain. Trimming left V 1 base short and J 5 bases short, with 11 bases between. This CDR3 region has 14 residues. Germline assignment: CDR1 MDHEN and CDR2 SYDVKM. In DNA form, the CDR3 reads TGTGCCAGCAGTTTATCGTTCCGGAGGACTGAAGCTTTCTTT. It is translated as CASSLSFRRTEAFF.

The chain is built from TRBV29-1 and TRBJ1-1; 7 positions agree with TRBD1. The CDR3 loop spans 11 amino acids. The J segment lost 3 bases and the V segment lost 7 bases, leaving 2 bases of the junction unmatched. Germline V lookup: CDR1 SQVTM, CDR2 ANQGSEA. The CDR3 spells CSGGQYTEAFF. DNA for the CDR3: TGCAGCGGGGGACAGTACACTGAAGCTTTCTTT.

The chain has TRBV4-3 and TRBJ1-5; D remains ambiguous. Germline V CDR1 and CDR2: LGHNA, YSLEER. The CDR3 loop spans 15 amino acids. V lost 1 base and J 3 bases, leaving 10 bases between the germline ends. The CDR3 loop is CASSQGRDPNQPQHF. The CDR3 DNA reads TGCGCCAGCAGCCAAGGGAGAGACCCCAATCAGCCCCAGCATTTT.

V and J are TRBV24-1 and TRBJ2-7, with 12 bases aligning to TRBD1. CDR1 KGHDR and CDR2 SFDVKD come from the germline V gene. The V segment lost 12 bases and the J segment 0 bases; nucleotides outside the gene matches: 17. The CDR3 consists of 18 residues. In DNA, the CDR3 is TGTGCCTCTTCGCCTCCGGGACAGGGGGCGAGGGTCTCCTACGAGCAGTACTTC. Its protein product is CASSPPGQGARVSYEQYF.

The chain has TRBV5-1 and TRBJ1-5, with D perhaps matching TRBD1 (6 bases). Trimming removed 5 bases from V and 3 bases from J, with 9 bases in between. CDR1 and CDR2 from the germline V gene are SGHRS and YFSETQ. The CDR3 covers 13 residues. The CDR3 sequence: CASRQGTNQPQHF. In DNA, the CDR3 is TGCGCCAGCAGACAGGGAACCAATCAGCCCCAGCATTTT.

The chain has TRBV30 and TRBJ1-6, with D perhaps TRBD1 (5 bases). Germline V gene data show CDR1 as GTSNPN and CDR2 as SVGIG (reference sequence). The CDR3 is 18 residues long. V dropped 0 bases and J dropped 6 bases, with 21 bases sitting between them. The DNA for the CDR3 is TGTGCCTGGAGTGTACAGGTGACGGATATCCTTGGTAATTCACCCCTCCACTTT. Its translation is CAWSVQVTDILGNSPLHF.

J is TRBJ2-5 and V is TRBV15; possibly TRBD1 for D (5 bases). The CDR3 sequence is 13 residues long. The ends were cut back, 3 bases at V and 4 bases at J, with 9 bases in the middle. From germline, CDR1 is LNHNV and CDR2 YYDKDF (reference sequence). The CDR3 coding sequence is TGTGCCACCAGCAGGGAGCAGGGAGAGACCCAGTACTTC. Translation gives CATSREQGETQYF.

In its sample, this clone was seen a few times. V usage is TRBV11-2 and J usage is TRBJ2-1; D gene unclear. The germline gives CDR1 SGHAT, CDR2 FQNNGV. The CDR3 consists of 14 residues. The germline V and J ends were trimmed by 2 bases and 3 bases, with 8 bases remaining between them. The CDR3: CASSLHPSYNEQFF. CDR3 in DNA: TGTGCCAGCAGCTTACATCCCAGCTACAATGAGCAGTTCTTC.

The rearrangement joins TRBV5-1 to TRBJ1-1; the match to TRBD1 covers 7 bases. CDR3 length equals 16 residues. Germline CDR1 reads SGHRS; CDR2 reads YFSETQ. V lost 3 bases to trimming and J lost 1 base; unmatched junction nucleotides: 9. CDR3 in amino acids: CASSWDFDRANTEAFF. The CDR3 DNA follows: TGCGCCAGCAGCTGGGACTTCGACAGGGCGAACACTGAAGCTTTCTTT.

J is TRBJ2-3 and V is TRBV5-3; tentatively, D is TRBD2 (5 bases). TRBV5-3 is treated as an ORF (open reading frame) with a function not yet certain. V gave up 6 bases and J gave up 5 bases, with 19 bases separating them. The CDR3 is made up of 15 amino acids. CDR3: CARIRSGPRGDTQYF. In nucleotides, the CDR3 is TGTGCCAGAATACGGTCGGGCCCTCGGGGAGATACGCAGTATTTT.

This chain uses TRBV6-6 with TRBJ2-2; 11 bases are shared with TRBD1. Per germline, CDR1 MNHNY and CDR2 SVGAGI (reference sequence). The J segment lost 5 bases and the V segment lost 6 bases, leaving 2 bases of the junction unmatched. This CDR3 region has 14 residues. DNA for the CDR3: TGTGCCAGCAGGGGGACAGGGGGGACCGGGGAGCTGTTTTTT. This sequence encodes CASRGTGGTGELFF.

V and J are TRBV28 and TRBJ1-6; D remains ambiguous. The CDR3 runs to 16 residues. Between the trimmed V and J ends, which lost 4 bases and 3 bases, there was a span of 13 bases. Per the germline V gene, CDR1 is MDHEN and CDR2 is SYDVKM. The CDR3 bases are TGTGCCAGCAGTTCGGGAATATTCAGCTATAATTCACCCCTCCACTTT. Amino acid sequence: CASSSGIFSYNSPLHF. Based on the CDR3 plus reference TRBV28 and TRBJ1-6, the full variable domain is DVKVTQSSRYLVKRTGEKVFLECVQDMDHENMFWYRQDPGLGLRLIYFSYDVKMKEKGDIPEGYSVSREKKERFSLILESASTNQTSMYLCASSSGIFSYNSPLHFGNGTRLTVT.

The gene calls are TRBV19 and TRBJ1-5; D not resolved. Trimming took 5 bases from V and 6 from J, leaving 11 bases between them. Germline V gene sequence: CDR1 LNHDA, CDR2 SQIVND (reference sequence). The CDR3 runs 13 residues. CDR3 in amino acids: CASSPAVRQPQHF. The DNA of the CDR3 is TGTGCCAGTAGTCCCGCAGTCCGTCAGCCCCAGCATTTT.

V is TRBV7-8 and J is TRBJ1-5, with TRBD1 identical over 7 bases. Germline assignment: CDR1 SGHVS and CDR2 FQNEAQ. The CDR3 consists of 16 residues. V lost 6 bases, J lost 7 bases, and 15 bases stayed unmatched. In DNA form, the CDR3 reads TGTGCCAGCAGTTATAGTTCAACAGGGGAAGGACAGCCCCAGCATTTT. This codes for CASSYSSTGEGQPQHF. The full variable domain, in which reference TRBV7-8 and TRBJ1-5 provide the parts outside the CDR3, is GAGVSQSPRYKVAKRGQDVALRCDPISGHVSLFWYQQALGQGPEFLTYFQNEAQLDKSGLPSDRFFAERPEGSVSTLKIQRTQQEDSAVYLCASSYSSTGEGQPQHFGDGTRLSIL.

The J gene is TRBJ2-1, the V gene TRBV5-1, with 7 bases fitting TRBD2. The germline V gene has CDR1 SGHRS and CDR2 YFSETQ. The J segment lost 2 bases and the V segment lost 4 bases, leaving 9 bases of the junction unmatched. The CDR3 has 16 residues. The CDR3 DNA is TGCGCCAGCAGCACCGGGGAAGCGGGACCCTACAATGAGCAGTTCTTC. As protein: CASSTGEAGPYNEQFF.

V and J are TRBV28 and TRBJ2-7; weak D call: TRBD2 (5 bases). The V end lost 5 bases, the J end lost 6 bases, and 17 bases lay between the germline ends. The CDR3 has 14 residues. Per the germline V gene, CDR1 is MDHEN and CDR2 is SYDVKM. The CDR3 DNA follows: TGTGCCAGCAGTGCGCGCGGGTCCCTGTCCGAGCAGTACTTC. Its protein is CASSARGSLSEQYF.

The CDR3 coding sequence is TGTGCCAGCAGCCATAGTGGGCTGGACTACGAGCAGTACTTC. This sequence encodes CASSHSGLDYEQYF. The chain employs TRBV16 and TRBJ2-7; D is unclear. The CDR3 has 14 residues. Germline V gene sequence: CDR1 KGHSY, CDR2 FQNENV. With 3 bases removed from V and 3 bases from J, the gap between germline ends came to 12 bases.

The table lists this clone with a few counts. J is TRBJ2-5 and V is TRBV29-1; a possible D gene is TRBD2 (5 bases). CDR1 and CDR2 (germline): SQVTM, ANQGSEA. Trimming pared 0 bases from V and 3 bases from J, leaving 14 bases between. The CDR3 covers 15 residues. The CDR3 bases are TGCAGCGTTGAAGAGGGGAGCGGAGAAGAAGAGACCCAGTACTTC. Translating it yields CSVEEGSGEEETQYF.

This clone appeared a few times. This rearrangement joins TRBV27 to TRBJ2-5; 10 bases agree with TRBD2. Germline V gene sequence: CDR1 MNHEY, CDR2 SMNVEV (reference sequence). This CDR3 spans 16 amino acids. The V and J ends lost 5 bases and 0 bases, in that order; junction bases with no gene match: 6. The CDR3 loop reads CASSRGAGGYQETQYF. CDR3 sequence (DNA): TGTGCCAGCAGTCGTGGAGCGGGAGGGTACCAAGAGACCCAGTACTTC.

The chain combines TRBV4-1 with TRBJ2-7; D perhaps matches TRBD2 (6 bases). Trimming shortened V by 1 base and J by 5 bases, and 18 bases separated the two germline ends. The CDR3 runs to 16 residues. Per germline, CDR1 MGHRA and CDR2 YSYEKL. CDR3 region: CASSQGWAAGGDEQYF. CDR3 bases: TGCGCCAGCAGCCAAGGTTGGGCAGCGGGCGGGGACGAGCAGTACTTC.

In its sample, this clone was seen once. The chain employs TRBV29-1 and TRBJ2-3; weak D call: TRBD2 (6 bases). V was clipped by 4 bases and J by 6 bases, with 20 bases between them. From germline, CDR1 is SQVTM and CDR2 ANQGSEA. This CDR3 is 15 amino acids long. CDR3 nucleotides: TGCAGCGTTGCGGGTAGCGGAAAGGGGTCTGATACGCAGTATTTT. As protein: CSVAGSGKGSDTQYF.

V gene TRBV28 combines with J gene TRBJ1-3; no reliable D call. The CDR3 spans 15 residues. V lost 1 base and J lost 1, with 8 bases in between. The V gene's germline CDR1 is MDHEN and CDR2 SYDVKM. CDR3 sequence reads: CASSLLGASGNTIYF. Written as DNA, the CDR3 is TGTGCCAGCAGTTTATTGGGAGCATCTGGAAACACCATATATTTT.

This clone has just a few counts. The J gene is TRBJ2-5, the V gene TRBV7-9, with TRBD2 as a possible D gene (7 bases). The germline gives CDR1 SEHNR, CDR2 FQNEAQ (reference sequence). This CDR3 spans 16 amino acids. The V gene lost 5 bases and the J gene lost 5 bases, with 21 bases spanning the gap. CDR3 coding DNA: TGTGCCAGCAGCCGGGGAGATCGGGGGGCGCAGGAGACCCAGTACTTC. This gives the protein CASSRGDRGAQETQYF.

The chain links TRBV11-2 to TRBJ2-7; D may be TRBD1 (7 bases). Trimming stripped 6 bases from V and 7 bases from J, with 16 bases between. This CDR3 comprises 13 residues. Germline V gene lookup returns CDR1 SGHAT and CDR2 FQNNGV. The CDR3: CASSYTGDLEQYF. The CDR3 DNA sequence: TGTGCCAGCAGTTATACAGGGGACTTGGAGCAGTACTTC.